Here is one TCR beta chain with its context. The entry originates in a study of blood T cells in healthy people across ages. V was cut by 5 bases and J by 5 bases, with 18 bases left in between. From germline, CDR1 is SNHLY and CDR2 FYNNEI. The CDR3 totals 15 residues. The second PCR ran 7 to 11 cycles with a sample-barcoded 5' primer and J-beta primers. TCRdb redid the calling of the 5' RACE reads with MiXCR, one entry per CDR3 protein. There are around 800,000 distinct CDR3 sequences in the sample; around two thirds occur only once, and roughly a quarter lies in the top ten. V is TRBV2 and J is TRBJ2-5; a possible D gene is TRBD2 (5 bases). Sequencing input: blood. The sequence came from a man aged 25 to 40 in good health. Here the CDR3 DNA reads TGTGCCAGCAGTCGCAGTTTGCGAGGGCAGGAGACCCAGTACTTC. This translates into CASSRSLRGQETQYF.